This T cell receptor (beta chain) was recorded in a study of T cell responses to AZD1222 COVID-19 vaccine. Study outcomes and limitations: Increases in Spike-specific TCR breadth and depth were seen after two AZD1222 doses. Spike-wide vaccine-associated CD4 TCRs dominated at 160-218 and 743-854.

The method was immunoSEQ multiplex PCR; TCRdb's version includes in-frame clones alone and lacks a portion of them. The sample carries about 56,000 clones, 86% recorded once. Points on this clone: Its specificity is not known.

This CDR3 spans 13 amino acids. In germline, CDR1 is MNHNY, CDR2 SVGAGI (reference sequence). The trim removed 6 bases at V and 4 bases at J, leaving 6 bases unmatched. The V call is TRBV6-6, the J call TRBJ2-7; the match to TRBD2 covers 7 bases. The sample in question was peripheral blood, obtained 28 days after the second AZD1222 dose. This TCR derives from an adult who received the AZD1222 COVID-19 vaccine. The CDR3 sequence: CASRRSGNYEQYF. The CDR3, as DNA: TGTGCCAGCAGACGAAGCGGGAATTACGAGCAGTACTTC.